This T cell receptor (beta chain) came from a study of post-analysis software for immune sequencing data. Study-level findings and limits: Those with multiple sclerosis, the patient group, showed significantly lower normalized Chao1 diversity than controls. Patients had higher frequencies than controls of five TRBV segments, including TRBV5-6, TRBV5-1 and TRBV20-1.

Comments on this clonotype: Its antigen is unidentified.

This CDR3 is built from 14 residues. The germline CDR1 and CDR2 sequences are SGHTA and FQGNSA. Prepared TCR beta cDNA libraries contained unique molecular identifiers. One entry per CDR3 protein results from TCRdb running MiXCR on the PCR reads. The table includes about 460,000 distinct CDR3 sequences, approximately 45% detected once. The chain combines TRBV7-2 with TRBJ2-7; 7 nucleotides match TRBD2. Near its end, the DNA agrees better with TRBJ2-5, so the J call may be wrong. Input material: blood. This receptor was taken from a girl between 5 and 17 years old with multiple sclerosis. The CDR3 reads CASSLGWGGETQYF. The CDR3 nucleotides read TGTGCCAGCAGCTTAGGTTGGGGGGGAGAGACCCAGTACTTC.